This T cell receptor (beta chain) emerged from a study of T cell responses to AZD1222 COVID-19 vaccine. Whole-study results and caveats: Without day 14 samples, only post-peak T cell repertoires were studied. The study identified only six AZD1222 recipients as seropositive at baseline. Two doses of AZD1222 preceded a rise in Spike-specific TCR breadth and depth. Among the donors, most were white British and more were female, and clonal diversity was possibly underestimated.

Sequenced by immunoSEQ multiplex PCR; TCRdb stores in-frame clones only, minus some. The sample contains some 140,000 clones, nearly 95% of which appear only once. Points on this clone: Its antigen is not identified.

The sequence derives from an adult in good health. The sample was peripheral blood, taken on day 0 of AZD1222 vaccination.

The CDR3 nucleotides are TGTGCCAGCAGCCTTAGCGTAGCGGACACCATATATTTT. This codes for CASSLSVADTIYF. This chain joins TRBV5-5 and TRBJ1-3; D not resolved. The germline CDR1 and CDR2 sequences are SGHKS and YYEKEE (reference sequence). V lost 4 bases and J 8 bases, leaving 13 bases between the germline ends. The CDR3 is 13 amino acids.